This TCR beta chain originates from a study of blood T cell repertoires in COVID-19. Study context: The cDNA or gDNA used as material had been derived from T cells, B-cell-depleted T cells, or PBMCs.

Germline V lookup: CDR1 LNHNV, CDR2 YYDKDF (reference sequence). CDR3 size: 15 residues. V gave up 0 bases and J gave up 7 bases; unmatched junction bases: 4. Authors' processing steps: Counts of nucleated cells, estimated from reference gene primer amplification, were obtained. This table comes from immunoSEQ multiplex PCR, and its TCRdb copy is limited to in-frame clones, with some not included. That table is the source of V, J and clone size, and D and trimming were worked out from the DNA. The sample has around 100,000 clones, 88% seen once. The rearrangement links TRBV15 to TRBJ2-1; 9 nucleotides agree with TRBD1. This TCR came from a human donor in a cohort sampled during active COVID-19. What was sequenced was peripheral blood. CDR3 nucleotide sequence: TGTGCCACCAGCAGAGATAGAGACAGGGGGAATGAGCAGTTCTTC. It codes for CATSRDRDRGNEQFF.